What follows are 26 T cell receptor beta chains derived from one specimen sequenced in a study of blood T cell repertoires in COVID-19 (dated by TCRdb to between 2020 and 2021). Library generation was performed with the immunoSEQ multiplex PCR assay. TCRdb carries this immuneACCESS record with in-frame sequences only. Its versions omit some clonotypes, under half of them owing to an unresolved V gene in the studies checked, with the rest unexplained. The sample table records some 100,000 clones; 88% of these occur just once. The ten largest make up roughly 6.5% of the sample. The sample consisted of peripheral blood. The receptors derive from a woman aged 55 to 70 with acute or convalescent COVID-19.

This chain links TRBV20-1 with TRBJ2-5; 11 positions agree with TRBD2. The trim removed 3 bases at V and 1 base at J, leaving 13 bases unmatched. In germline, CDR1 is DFQATT, CDR2 SNEGSKA (reference sequence). The CDR3 sequence is 18 residues long. CDR3 bases: TGCAGTGCTAGTCCCGTTCCGGGGACTAGCGGCCTCCAAGAGACCCAGTACTTC. It encodes CSASPVPGTSGLQETQYF.

The chain carries TRBV24-1 and TRBJ2-1, with D perhaps matching TRBD2 (5 bases). Trimming stripped 1 base from V and 2 bases from J, with 11 bases between. The CDR3 length is 16 residues. Germline lookup yields CDR1 KGHDR and CDR2 SFDVKD. The CDR3 protein is CATSDLGTRTYNEQFF. DNA for the CDR3: TGTGCCACCAGTGATTTAGGTACTAGAACCTACAATGAGCAGTTCTTC.

The chain links TRBV10-3 to TRBJ2-1; 7 nucleotides align to TRBD2. The CDR3 runs 14 residues. In germline, CDR1 is ENHRY, CDR2 SYGVKD. The J segment lost 9 bases and the V segment lost 8 bases, leaving 13 bases of the junction unmatched. The CDR3 loop reads CAILERGSRSEQFF. CDR3 nucleotides: TGTGCCATCCTGGAGCGGGGTTCCCGATCTGAGCAGTTCTTC.

This clone was recorded only once. The chain uses TRBV5-5 and TRBJ1-6; D is unclear. V dropped 1 base and J dropped 8 bases, with 16 bases sitting between them. The CDR3 extends over 16 amino acids. Germline V gene lookup returns CDR1 SGHKS and CDR2 YYEKEE (reference sequence). The CDR3 region has the DNA TGTGCCAGCAGCTTGAGCCAGATGGGCCCAGATTCACCCCTCCACTTT. It yields the protein CASSLSQMGPDSPLHF.

This chain links TRBV28 with TRBJ1-1; 7 positions match TRBD1. V lost 5 bases and J lost 4; bases outside the gene matches: 7. The CDR3 loop spans 14 amino acids. CDR1 and CDR2 from the germline V gene are MDHEN and SYDVKM. This CDR3 is CASSRLTGSTEAFF. The CDR3 DNA reads TGTGCCAGCAGTCGATTGACAGGGTCCACTGAAGCTTTCTTT.

The CDR3, as DNA: TGTGCCAGCAGTGATCGCCCAGGGGGCTACACCTTC. This sequence encodes CASSDRPGGYTF. This chain uses TRBV6-1 with TRBJ1-2; tentative D call: TRBD1 (5 bases). The germline V gene encodes CDR1 MNHNS and CDR2 SASEGT. Trimming pared 3 bases from V and 8 bases from J, leaving 10 bases between. The CDR3 is 12 residues long.

The table lists this clone with a few counts. The rearrangement uses TRBV9 and TRBJ2-1, with 8 nucleotides matching TRBD1. Germline V gene data show CDR1 as SGDLS and CDR2 as YYNGEE. With 0 bases clipped from V and 5 bases from J, the junction kept 1 base outside the gene matches. The CDR3 is 14 amino acids. CDR3 coding DNA: TGTGCCAGCAGCGTAGGGACAGGGAACAATGAGCAGTTCTTC. It is translated as CASSVGTGNNEQFF.

The chain carries TRBV5-1 and TRBJ2-7; 15 bases are shared with TRBD2. CDR1 and CDR2 from the germline V gene are SGHRS and YFSETQ. The CDR3 sequence is 18 residues long. The ends lost 7 bases at V and 3 bases at J; junction bases unmatched: 14. The CDR3 DNA sequence: TGCGCCAGCGACAACCCGGGACTAGCGGGAGGCAGGCTCTACGAGCAGTACGTC. This sequence encodes CASDNPGLAGGRLYEQYV.

The chain has TRBV2 and TRBJ1-5; D not certain. Trimming left V 8 bases short and J 0 bases short, with 14 bases between. Germline V gene sequence: CDR1 SNHLY, CDR2 FYNNEI. The CDR3 contains 15 residues. The CDR3 spells CASGSREVSNQPQHF. CDR3 DNA sequence: TGTGCCAGCGGTTCCCGCGAGGTTAGCAATCAGCCCCAGCATTTT.

The chain has TRBV2 and TRBJ2-1; 13 bases are shared with TRBD2. This CDR3 comprises 15 residues. CDR1 SNHLY and CDR2 FYNNEI come from the germline V gene. Unmatched junction bases numbered 5, after V lost 6 bases and J lost 6 bases. The CDR3 region is CASRWGTSGTNEQFF. The CDR3 region has the DNA TGTGCCAGCAGGTGGGGGACTAGCGGGACCAATGAGCAGTTCTTC.

This clone was detected only a few times. The chain joins TRBV30 to TRBJ2-3; 8 bases are a match to TRBD2. The V gene end was trimmed by 1 base and the J gene end by 2 bases; junction bases not matched to a gene: 5. CDR3 length equals 15 residues. Germline V lookup: CDR1 GTSNPN, CDR2 SVGIG (reference sequence). The CDR3 DNA sequence: TGTGCCTGGAGTGCCTTGGGACTAGACACAGATACGCAGTATTTT. This sequence encodes CAWSALGLDTDTQYF.

V is TRBV5-1 and J is TRBJ1-6; 10 bases map to TRBD1. The J segment lost 9 bases and the V segment lost 3 bases, leaving 6 bases of the junction unmatched. Germline-derived CDR1 and CDR2 are SGHRS and YFSETQ. The CDR3 covers 15 residues. The CDR3 reads CASSSGQGDGSPLHF. The CDR3 DNA reads as TGCGCCAGCAGCTCCGGACAGGGGGACGGTTCACCCCTCCACTTT.

V gene TRBV4-1 combines with J gene TRBJ2-3; weak D call: TRBD2 (6 bases). The CDR3 spans 16 residues. Between the trimmed V and J ends, which lost 0 bases and 1 base, there was a span of 11 bases. Germline V gene sequence: CDR1 MGHRA, CDR2 YSYEKL. CDR3 in DNA: TGCGCCAGCAGCCAAGATGGCGGGATTGGCACAGATACGCAGTATTTT. Protein product: CASSQDGGIGTDTQYF.

The chain is built from TRBV3-1 (or the pseudogene TRBV3-2) and TRBJ1-1; perhaps TRBD1 as D (5 bases). Between the trimmed V and J ends, which lost 1 base and 1 base, there was a span of 7 bases. The germline V gene encodes CDR1 LGHDT and CDR2 YNNKEL (reference sequence). The CDR3 sequence is 14 residues long. Here the CDR3 reads CASSQVRANTEAFF. In DNA form, the CDR3 reads TGTGCCAGCAGCCAAGTCAGGGCGAACACTGAAGCTTTCTTT.

Note on this clone: Relative to the germline gene, one junction end is altered; a read error may explain this. The rearrangement uses TRBV7-7 and TRBJ2-2, with 7 bases identical to TRBD2. This CDR3 contains 15 residues. Germline V lookup: CDR1 SSHAT, CDR2 FNYEAQ (reference sequence). CDR3 nucleotide sequence: TGTGCTAGCAGCTTGGCTAGCGGTAACACCGGGGAGCTGTTTTTT. Protein sequence: CASSLASGNTGELFF.

The J gene is TRBJ2-2, the V gene TRBV9, with 7 bases lining up with TRBD1. Germline assignment: CDR1 SGDLS and CDR2 YYNGEE. The CDR3 has 16 residues. V dropped 3 bases and J dropped 2; count of bases not matched to a gene: 7. The DNA for the CDR3 is TGTGCCAGCAGCGGCTACCGGGACAGAAACACCGGGGAGCTGTTTTTT. Protein product: CASSGYRDRNTGELFF. The variable domain in full, completed from reference TRBV9 and TRBJ2-2, reads DSGVTQTPKHLITATGQRVTLRCSPRSGDLSVYWYQQSLDQGLQFLIQYYNGEERAKGNILERFSAQQFPDLHSELNLSSLELGDSALYFCASSGYRDRNTGELFFGEGSRLTVL.

The V and J genes are TRBV12-2 and TRBJ2-5; the table's D call, TRBD2, was not checked against the DNA. TRBV12-2 is a known pseudogene. The CDR3 is 15 amino acids. CDR3 coding DNA: TGTGCAAGTCGCTTAGGTGGAGGGCCCCAAGAGACCCAGTACTTC. It specifies CASRLGGGPQETQYF.

The chain has TRBV19 and TRBJ2-7; no clear D gene. Trimming pared 4 bases from V and 0 bases from J, leaving 10 bases between. Per germline, CDR1 LNHDA and CDR2 SQIVND (reference sequence). The CDR3 consists of 14 residues. The CDR3 spells CASSTGWPSYEQYF. The CDR3 DNA follows: TGTGCCAGTAGTACAGGATGGCCCTCCTACGAGCAGTACTTC.

V is TRBV19 and J is TRBJ1-1; no clear D. The CDR3 has 13 amino acids. Trimming stripped 1 base from V and 7 bases from J, with 10 bases between. The V gene's germline CDR1 is LNHDA and CDR2 SQIVND (reference sequence). DNA of the CDR3: TGTGCCAGTAGTATAGGAGCGGTGGGTGAAGCTTTCTTT. Protein product: CASSIGAVGEAFF.

The chain joins TRBV30 to TRBJ1-5; the D gene is possibly TRBD1 (5 bases). There are 13 residues in the CDR3. Looked up from germline, CDR1 is GTSNPN and CDR2 is SVGIG (reference sequence). The V and J ends lost 3 bases and 7 bases respectively, with 13 bases between them. This CDR3 reads CAWSRQGIQPQHF. DNA for the CDR3: TGTGCCTGGAGCCGGCAGGGAATACAGCCCCAGCATTTT.

J is TRBJ2-2 and V is TRBV18; TRBD2 agrees at 11 bases. V gave up 1 base and J gave up 4 bases; unmatched junction bases: 8. From germline, CDR1 is KGHSH and CDR2 LQKENI. The length of the CDR3 is 18 residues. The CDR3: CASSPLPGLAGGTGELFF. The CDR3 DNA follows: TGTGCCAGCTCACCACTGCCTGGGCTAGCGGGAGGCACCGGGGAGCTGTTTTTT. The entire variable domain, with the rest obtained from reference TRBV18 and TRBJ2-2, is as follows: NAGVMQNPRHLVRRRGQEARLRCSPMKGHSHVYWYRQLPEEGLKFMVYLQKENIIDESGMPKERFSAEFPKEGPSILRIQQVVRGDSAAYFCASSPLPGLAGGTGELFFGEGSRLTVL.

This chain joins TRBV7-9 and TRBJ1-1; perhaps TRBD1 as D (6 bases). V was clipped by 1 base and J by 6 bases, with 15 bases between them. CDR3 size: 15 residues. Germline V CDR1 and CDR2: SEHNR, FQNEAQ (reference sequence). The CDR3: CASSLVRRGGAEAFF. The CDR3 coding sequence is TGTGCCAGCAGCTTAGTTCGGCGGGGGGGCGCTGAAGCTTTCTTT.

This sequence joins TRBV6-5 and TRBJ2-1; TRBD2 matches 10 bases. Germline assignment: CDR1 MNHEY and CDR2 SVGAGI. The CDR3 spans 15 residues. V shed 2 bases and J 5 bases; nucleotides not matched to a gene: 3. The CDR3, as DNA: TGTGCCAGCAGTTACCCAGCGGGAGGGGACAATGAGCAGTTCTTC. This translates into CASSYPAGGDNEQFF.

The genes are TRBV7-9 and TRBJ1-2; 7 positions match TRBD1. V was clipped by 0 bases and J by 8 bases; unmatched bases: 3. Germline CDR1 is SEHNR and CDR2 is FQNEAQ (reference sequence). The CDR3 has 13 residues. The CDR3: CASSLAGGAGYTF. The CDR3 DNA is TGTGCCAGCAGCTTAGCAGGGGGCGCAGGCTACACCTTC.

This chain connects TRBV7-6 to TRBJ2-7; TRBD1 matches 10 bases. Losses at the gene ends were 5 bases for V and 3 bases for J; bases not matched to a gene: 7. CDR3 length: 15 residues. Germline V gene lookup returns CDR1 SGHVS and CDR2 FNYEAQ. CDR3 loop: CASSPSGTGDYEQYF. As DNA, the CDR3 is TGTGCCAGCAGCCCGTCCGGGACAGGGGACTACGAGCAGTACTTC.

In the case of this clone: The identical CDR3 is also encoded by other nucleotide sequences in the sample. The chain has TRBV5-1 and TRBJ1-5; D is possibly TRBD1 (5 bases). CDR1 SGHRS and CDR2 YFSETQ come from the germline V gene. The V gene lost 0 bases and the J gene lost 4 bases, with 5 bases spanning the gap. The CDR3 runs 13 residues. CDR3 nucleotides: TGCGCCAGCAGCTTGGGACAGAATCAGCCCCAGCATTTT. This gives the protein CASSLGQNQPQHF.